The TCR beta chain under discussion was sequenced for a study of blood T cell repertoires in COVID-19. As for the study in general: The samples span acute and convalescent COVID-19 from the United States, Italy and Spain. Sources were T cells, B-cell-depleted T cells, or PBMCs; the material itself was cDNA or gDNA.

Germline V gene sequence: CDR1 KGHSH, CDR2 LQKENI. Losses at the gene ends were 5 bases for V and 5 bases for J; bases not matched to a gene: 11. This CDR3 contains 15 residues. How the authors handled the data: Estimation of nucleated cell counts relied on the amplification of reference gene primers. Generated by immunoSEQ multiplex PCR, the TCRdb table keeps only in-frame clones and is missing some. V, J and clone size are those of that table, while D and trimming were read from the DNA. This sample has fewer than 200,000 clones; around 85% occur once, and the top ten carry around 10%. V and J are TRBV18 and TRBJ2-5; TRBD2 matches at 7 bases. Specimen: peripheral blood. The receptor's source is a woman aged 80 or over with acute or convalescent COVID-19. The CDR3 here is CASSSPRESRETQYF. In DNA, the CDR3 is TGTGCCAGCTCAAGTCCGCGGGAGTCGCGGGAGACCCAGTACTTC.